Listed below are T cell receptor beta chains from one sample, sequenced in a study of human T cells and chemical hapten exposure. TCRdb recomputed calls from the RACE reads with MiXCR, one row per CDR3 protein. The table lists 90,000 to 110,000 distinct CDR3 sequences, 9.2% of them singletons. The sequencing used whole blood, collected in connection with sensitization to the hapten diphenylcyclopropenone (DPC). These TCRs come from a woman between 35 and 50 years old with alopecia areata. Some clones in this sample may be carry-over from other donors' samples. Both conserved end residues are part of each CDR3. The D gene is left open where the match is weak. Some rows mark clone size as missing; the rest say once, few, many or name a class of expanded clone.

clone_size j_call v_call d_call cdr3_aa cdr3_nt
few TRBJ2-1 TRBV28 - CASSPRNEQFF TGTGCCAGCAGCCCCCGGAATGAGCAGTTCTTC
few TRBJ2-5 TRBV7-3 TRBD2 CASSIPTSGVETQYF TGTGCCAGCAGCATCCCGACTAGCGGGGTGGAGACCCAGTACTTC
- TRBJ2-4 TRBV7-2 - CASSLGGALAKNIQYF TGTGCCAGCAGCTTGGGCGGGGCGCTAGCCAAAAACATTCAGTACTTC
- TRBJ1-1 TRBV7-9 - CASSLGPSEAFF TGTGCCAGCAGCTTAGGACCGAGTGAAGCTTTCTTT
- TRBJ2-7 TRBV28 TRBD2 CASSGGTSGEQYF TGTGCCAGCAGTGGCGGGACTAGCGGGGAGCAGTACTTC
many TRBJ1-6 TRBV2 - CASRQENSPLHF TGTGCCAGCAGACAGGAGAATTCACCCCTCCACTTT
many TRBJ1-2 TRBV29-1 - CSVEEDSNLYGYTF TGCAGCGTTGAAGAGGACAGCAACCTCTATGGCTACACCTTC
many TRBJ1-2 TRBV2 - CAGRTPQSNYGYTF TGTGCCGGAAGAACACCCCAGTCTAACTATGGCTACACCTTC
many TRBJ2-2 TRBV12-3/TRBV12-4 - CASSPGRNTGELFF TGTGCCAGCAGCCCTGGGCGGAACACCGGGGAGCTGTTTTTT
- TRBJ2-7 TRBV12-3/TRBV12-4 - CASSLGGVGEQYF TGTGCCAGCAGTTTAGGGGGTGTGGGCGAGCAGTACTTC
many TRBJ2-3 TRBV24-1 - CATSDQTAHGTDTQYF TGTGCCACCAGTGACCAGACAGCTCATGGGACAGATACGCAGTATTTT
- TRBJ1-1 TRBV7-9 - CASSLAGTANTEAFF TGTGCCAGCAGCTTAGCGGGAACGGCGAACACTGAAGCTTTCTTT
few TRBJ2-7 TRBV2 - CASSLQGRGNEQYF TGTGCCAGCAGTCTACAGGGTAGAGGGAACGAGCAGTACTTC
many TRBJ2-7 TRBV4-3 TRBD1 CASSQDRGPYEQYF TGCGCCAGCAGCCAAGACAGGGGGCCCTACGAGCAGTACTTC
many TRBJ1-2 TRBV20-1 TRBD1 CSASLPGQGHGYTF TGCAGTGCTAGCTTACCGGGACAGGGCCATGGCTACACCTTC
- TRBJ2-2 TRBV28 TRBD1 CASRSQGAGAGELFF TGTGCCAGCAGGAGCCAGGGGGCTGGTGCCGGGGAGCTGTTTTTT
- TRBJ1-1 TRBV2 - CASSVNRGLGTEAFF TGTGCCAGCAGTGTCAACCGGGGTTTGGGGACTGAAGCTTTCTTT
- TRBJ1-6 TRBV7-8 - CASSPVTGRDSSPLHF TGTGCCAGCAGCCCCGTCACGGGAAGGGATAGTTCACCCCTCCACTTT
few TRBJ1-5 TRBV20-1 - CSADTNNQPQHF TGCAGTGCCGACACGAACAATCAGCCCCAGCATTTT
many TRBJ2-7 TRBV7-6 - CASREQTASYEQYF TGTGCCAGCAGAGAACAGACAGCCTCCTACGAGCAGTACTTC
- TRBJ2-1 TRBV18 TRBD2 CASSPGTSGGAHEQFF TGTGCCAGCTCACCGGGGACTAGCGGGGGGGCCCATGAGCAGTTCTTC
few TRBJ2-1 TRBV15 TRBD2 CATELTRTSGRSYNEQFF TGTGCCACCGAACTGACGCGGACTAGCGGGAGATCCTACAATGAGCAGTTCTTC
few TRBJ1-6 TRBV6-2/TRBV6-3 TRBD1 CASSYSTGQGAISYNSPLHF TGTGCCAGCAGTTACTCGACGGGACAGGGGGCAATTTCCTATAATTCACCCCTCCACTTT
- TRBJ1-1 TRBV6-6 TRBD1 CASSLSGQGVLAFF TGTGCCAGCAGTCTATCGGGACAGGGGGTGTTAGCTTTCTTT
many TRBJ2-2 TRBV2 TRBD2 CASRTAGGPIGELFF TGTGCCAGCAGGACCGCGGGGGGGCCTATCGGGGAGCTGTTTTTT
many TRBJ1-5 TRBV4-1 - CASSQEPLGSNQPQHF TGCGCCAGCAGCCAAGAACCCCTCGGCAGCAATCAGCCCCAGCATTTT
few TRBJ2-7 TRBV11-3 - CASSPNDGNSYEQYF TGTGCCAGCAGCCCAAATGACGGAAATTCCTACGAGCAGTACTTC
many TRBJ1-6 TRBV4-2 - CASSQVLGRQNSPLHF TGTGCCAGCAGCCAAGTATTGGGGAGGCAGAATTCACCCCTCCACTTT
many TRBJ1-5 TRBV6-5 - CASSYSPSRTPQHF TGTGCCAGCAGTTACTCGCCCTCTCGAACGCCCCAGCATTTT
many TRBJ2-2 TRBV5-5 TRBD2 CASSFTSGDTGELFF TGTGCCAGCAGCTTTACTAGCGGAGACACCGGGGAGCTGTTTTTT
- TRBJ1-3 TRBV7-2 - CASSYRSPTSSDGNTIYF TGTGCCAGCAGCTACAGGAGCCCTACCTCTTCTGATGGAAACACCATATATTTT
many TRBJ1-6 TRBV20-1 - CSSLTFNNSPLHF TGCAGTTCGTTGACTTTCAATAATTCACCCCTCCACTTT
- TRBJ2-1 TRBV7-2 TRBD2 CASSSPGERGGSYNEQFF TGTGCCAGCAGCTCTCCGGGGGAGCGGGGGGGATCCTACAATGAGCAGTTCTTC
- TRBJ2-7 TRBV12-3/TRBV12-4 TRBD1 CASSPGTGLPYEQYF TGTGCCAGCAGCCCCGGGACAGGGCTCCCCTACGAGCAGTACTTC
- TRBJ2-7 TRBV3-1 - CASSQDDAGSSYEQYF TGTGCCAGCAGCCAAGATGATGCGGGGAGCTCCTACGAGCAGTACTTC
many TRBJ1-1 TRBV12-3/TRBV12-4 - CASSLLGGTEAFF TGTGCCAGCAGTTTATTAGGGGGCACTGAAGCTTTCTTT
many TRBJ1-4 TRBV9 TRBD1 CASSVEIGTGTNEKLFF TGTGCCAGCAGCGTAGAGATCGGGACAGGGACTAATGAAAAACTGTTTTTT
many TRBJ1-2 TRBV7-9 - CASSLQIPNYGYTF TGTGCCAGCAGCTTACAGATCCCTAACTATGGCTACACCTTC
many TRBJ1-2 TRBV29-1 - CSVQFQGPSYGYTF TGCAGCGTTCAATTCCAGGGACCTAGCTATGGCTACACCTTC
few TRBJ1-2 TRBV6-5 - CASSYAGQLYGYTF TGTGCCAGCAGTTACGCCGGACAGCTCTATGGCTACACCTTC
- TRBJ2-5 TRBV18 - CASSPLEGETQYF TGTGCCAGCTCACCACTGGAGGGAGAGACCCAGTACTTC
many TRBJ2-7 TRBV29-1 - CSVVDRITYEQYF TGCAGCGTCGTTGACCGGATAACCTACGAGCAGTACTTC
many TRBJ2-1 TRBV4-3 TRBD2 CASSQSSGDYNEQFF TGCGCCAGCAGCCAATCTAGCGGGGATTACAATGAGCAGTTCTTC
- TRBJ2-2 TRBV6-2/TRBV6-3 - CASSYIMGFNTGELFF TGTGCCAGCAGTTACATAATGGGCTTTAACACCGGGGAGCTGTTTTTT
- TRBJ1-1 TRBV5-4 - CASSLDRKHDIGGTEAFF TGTGCCAGCAGCTTGGACAGGAAGCACGATATTGGCGGCACTGAAGCTTTCTTT
few TRBJ2-7 TRBV2 - CASMITWGSYEQYF TGTGCCAGCATGATCACATGGGGATCCTACGAGCAGTACTTC
many TRBJ2-2 TRBV11-2 - CASSSVRGWNTGELFF TGTGCCAGCAGCTCAGTGAGAGGTTGGAACACCGGGGAGCTGTTTTTT
many TRBJ2-1 TRBV6-5 - CASSYWGGAGGGNNEQFF TGTGCCAGCAGTTACTGGGGGGGCGCTGGCGGGGGAAACAATGAGCAGTTCTTC
many TRBJ1-3 TRBV5-1 TRBD1 CASSSNPTGDSGNTIYF TGCGCCAGCAGCTCGAACCCTACAGGGGATTCTGGAAACACCATATATTTT
many TRBJ2-1 TRBV28 TRBD1 CASSLLPGQGHEQFF TGTGCCAGCAGTTTGTTACCGGGACAGGGGCATGAGCAGTTCTTC
once TRBJ2-7 TRBV13 - CASTLGGRPQNEQYF TGTGCCAGCACCCTCGGTGGACGCCCTCAGAATGAGCAGTACTTC